These 31 T cell receptor beta chains were all obtained from the same sample, sequenced in a study of cytomegalovirus exposure and HLA in healthy donors. Use of 60 Vbeta and 13 Jbeta primers characterized the PCR. Profiled with immunoSEQ multiplex PCR; TCRdb holds only in-frame clones, not every one. This sample's clone table lists about 130,000 clones. The sequencing input was PBMCs. These receptor sequences come from a man aged 25-45 years in good health and CMV-seronegative.

The chain is built from TRBV19 and TRBJ2-6; 10 nucleotides agree with TRBD1. This CDR3 spans 21 amino acids. V shed 4 bases and J 0 bases; nucleotides not matched to a gene: 15. The germline CDR1 and CDR2 sequences are LNHDA and SQIVND (reference sequence). The CDR3 DNA reads as TGTGCCAGTAGTAGCCACCGACAGGGGGCTACTGAGAGCTCTGGGGCCAACGTCCTGACTTTC. Translation gives CASSSHRQGATESSGANVLTF. Using reference TRBV19 and TRBJ2-6 for the parts outside the CDR3, the full variable domain is DGGITQSPKYLFRKEGQNVTLSCEQNLNHDAMYWYRQDPGQGLRLIYYSQIVNDFQKGDIAEGYSVSREKKESFPLTVTSAQKNPTAFYLCASSSHRQGATESSGANVLTFGAGSRLTVL.

The chain carries TRBV11-3 and TRBJ2-3, with unresolved D. V was clipped by 3 bases and J by 2 bases, with 9 bases between them. In germline, CDR1 is SGHNT, CDR2 YENEEA. There are 14 residues in the CDR3. CDR3 amino acids: CASSFARNTDTQYF. CDR3 DNA: TGTGCCAGCAGCTTTGCGCGGAACACAGATACGCAGTATTTT.

The chain uses TRBV5-1 and TRBJ2-7; D unclear. Trimming cost V 4 bases and J 2 bases, with 13 bases left between them. Germline-derived CDR1 and CDR2 are SGHRS and YFSETQ. This CDR3 spans 14 amino acids. In DNA, the CDR3 is TGCGCCAGCAGCCATCGAGGAGTTACCTACGAGCAGTACTTC. Its protein product is CASSHRGVTYEQYF.

The gene calls are TRBV30 and TRBJ1-3; D gene uncertain. CDR1 and CDR2 (germline): GTSNPN, SVGIG (reference sequence). CDR3 length: 12 amino acids. Trimming removed 4 bases at V and 0 bases at J, with 4 bases between. CDR3 DNA sequence: TGTGCCTGGAAGCGCTCTGGAAACACCATATATTTT. Protein sequence: CAWKRSGNTIYF.

The chain carries TRBV2 and TRBJ1-5; 8 nucleotides match TRBD1. The V gene's germline CDR1 is SNHLY and CDR2 FYNNEI. The CDR3 has 15 residues. J was trimmed by 6 bases and V by 2 bases; bases with no gene match: 6. CDR3 DNA: TGTGCCAGCAGTGAAATATCAGGGGGCGGTCAGCCCCAGCATTTT. Translation: CASSEISGGGQPQHF.

The V and J genes are TRBV7-9 and TRBJ1-4; TRBD1 matches 8 bases. The CDR3 consists of 16 residues. Trimming took 10 bases from V and 4 from J; bases not matched to a gene: 14. Germline CDR1 SEHNR, CDR2 FQNEAQ (reference sequence). CDR3 coding DNA: TGTGCCATCAACCTCCCTGACAGGGGATTTAATGAAAAACTGTTTTTT. This encodes CAINLPDRGFNEKLFF.

The chain recombines TRBV28 with TRBJ1-4; D is perhaps TRBD1 (6 bases). The CDR3 contains 13 residues. V was clipped by 5 bases and J by 4 bases, with 8 bases between them. CDR1 MDHEN and CDR2 SYDVKM come from the germline V gene. CDR3 coding DNA: TGTGCCAGCAGTGGGGGCCATAATGAAAAACTGTTTTTT. Its protein is CASSGGHNEKLFF.

V and J are TRBV6-1 and TRBJ2-1; TRBD2 matches at 8 bases. The germline V gene encodes CDR1 MNHNS and CDR2 SASEGT. V shed 0 bases, J shed 5 bases, and the junction held 6 bases outside the gene matches. The CDR3 spans 16 residues. CDR3 nucleotide sequence: TGTGCCAGCAGTGAAGCTCTTGGGACTAGGCACAATGAGCAGTTCTTC. Translated, it gives CASSEALGTRHNEQFF.

The V call is TRBV2, the J call TRBJ2-5; D perhaps matches TRBD1 (6 bases). This CDR3 has 15 residues. The V gene's germline CDR1 is SNHLY and CDR2 FYNNEI. V lost 6 bases to trimming and J lost 4 bases, with 18 bases between them. The CDR3 loop reads CASSLGGRGIETQYF. The CDR3 DNA reads TGTGCCAGCAGCCTTGGGGGCCGCGGTATAGAGACCCAGTACTTC.

The V and J genes are TRBV9 and TRBJ2-1; D may be TRBD2 (5 bases). V lost 3 bases and J lost 2, with 18 bases in between. CDR3 length: 17 amino acids. Germline-derived CDR1 and CDR2 are SGDLS and YYNGEE. CDR3 sequence: CASSARTGRPTYNEQFF. The CDR3 DNA sequence: TGTGCCAGCAGCGCTAGGACTGGACGACCGACCTACAATGAGCAGTTCTTC.

CDR3 sequence: CASSLYGLASETQYF. In DNA form, the CDR3 reads TGTGCCAGCAGTTTATACGGGTTGGCATCAGAGACCCAGTACTTC. V usage is TRBV28 and J usage is TRBJ2-5; D not resolved. Germline V gives CDR1 MDHEN, CDR2 SYDVKM. There are 15 residues in the CDR3. V was trimmed by 1 base and J by 4 bases, leaving 13 bases between them.

This rearrangement joins TRBV7-2 to TRBJ2-5; the D gene is possibly TRBD2 (6 bases). The CDR3 covers 18 residues. In germline, CDR1 is SGHTA, CDR2 FQGNSA. V was clipped by 4 bases and J by 5 bases, with 26 bases between them. CDR3: CASSWSPSSALRAETQYF. DNA for the CDR3: TGTGCCAGCAGCTGGTCCCCTTCTAGCGCCCTCCGTGCGGAGACCCAGTACTTC.

CDR3 sequence (DNA): TGTGCCAGCAGTCCAAGAAGGACAGGGGTTAGTCAGCCCCAGCATTTT. Protein sequence: CASSPRRTGVSQPQHF. The rearrangement uses TRBV28 and TRBJ1-5; 9 bases match TRBD1. CDR1 and CDR2 (germline): MDHEN, SYDVKM. With 5 bases clipped from V and 6 bases from J, the junction kept 11 bases outside the gene matches. The CDR3 runs to 16 residues.

The chain uses TRBV4-1 and TRBJ1-1, with D uncertain. The germline CDR1 and CDR2 sequences are MGHRA and YSYEKL. V dropped 4 bases and J dropped 7 bases, with 13 bases sitting between them. The CDR3 contains 13 residues. The CDR3 DNA reads TGCGCCAGCAGCCCCGGGAACAGCATTGAAGCTTTCTTT. Residues: CASSPGNSIEAFF.

The V gene is TRBV11-2, the J gene TRBJ2-5; 7 bases fit TRBD2. Matching the DNA end better, TRBJ2-7 makes the J call doubtful. This CDR3 contains 15 residues. From germline, CDR1 is SGHAT and CDR2 FQNNGV. In nucleotides, the CDR3 is TGTGCCAGCAGCGATCTAGCGGCCTTCCCCTACGAGCAGTACTTC. It is translated as CASSDLAAFPYEQYF.

The chain employs TRBV30 and TRBJ2-1; 9 bases are a match to TRBD2. This CDR3 comprises 14 residues. The germline V gene has CDR1 GTSNPN and CDR2 SVGIG (reference sequence). V lost 0 bases and J lost 9; bases outside the gene matches: 6. The CDR3 DNA reads TGTGCCTGGAGTGTGAATAGCGGGAGTAGTGAGCAGTTCTTC. Its protein product is CAWSVNSGSSEQFF.

The V call is TRBV29-1, the J call TRBJ2-7; TRBD2 matches 11 bases. After removal of 6 bases from V and 0 bases from J, the junction contained 4 bases not matched to a gene. In germline, CDR1 is SQVTM, CDR2 ANQGSEA. This CDR3 has 14 amino acids. CDR3 nucleotides: TGCAGCGTCAAGGGACTAGCGGACTCCTACGAGCAGTACTTC. Amino acid sequence: CSVKGLADSYEQYF.

The V gene is TRBV25-1, the J gene TRBJ2-1; maybe TRBD2 (5 bases). This CDR3 is built from 14 residues. Trimming pared 8 bases from V and 2 bases from J, leaving 13 bases between. Germline CDR1 is MGHDK and CDR2 is SYGVNS. CDR3 nucleotide sequence: TGTGCCAGCGGCTTTACCGGGGCCTACAATGAGCAGTTCTTC. Protein: CASGFTGAYNEQFF.

The CDR3 nucleotides read TGCGCCAGCAGCCAAGGACAGGGCAACTCCTACGAGCAGTACTTC. It yields the protein CASSQGQGNSYEQYF. This chain connects TRBV4-3 to TRBJ2-7; 7 bases are shared with TRBD1. J lost 0 bases, V lost 1 base, and 3 bases had no gene match. This CDR3 comprises 15 residues. Germline values: CDR1 LGHNA, CDR2 YSLEER.

The chain has TRBV29-1 and TRBJ2-7; TRBD1 is a possible D gene (6 bases). Deletions cut 8 bases from V and 3 bases from J, with 29 bases between. Per the germline V gene, CDR1 is SQVTM and CDR2 is ANQGSEA. The CDR3 sequence is 17 residues long. The CDR3 spells CSPEGQGGTPPGYEQYF. The DNA of the CDR3 is TGCAGCCCAGAGGGCCAAGGGGGAACGCCGCCGGGCTACGAGCAGTACTTC.

V and J are TRBV7-6 and TRBJ2-1; 15 positions match TRBD2. This CDR3 has 17 residues. Germline assignment: CDR1 SGHVS and CDR2 FNYEAQ. V was clipped by 10 bases and J by 3 bases; unmatched bases: 10. The chain's CDR3 is CATSEGLAGGIYNEQFF. The CDR3 coding sequence is TGTGCCACAAGCGAGGGACTAGCGGGAGGAATCTACAATGAGCAGTTCTTC.

The V gene is TRBV19, the J gene TRBJ2-5; D is undetermined. CDR1 is LNHDA and CDR2 is SQIVND in the germline V gene (reference sequence). The V end lost 1 base, the J end lost 4 bases, and 7 bases lay between the germline ends. This CDR3 is built from 13 residues. CDR3 region: CASSIGPVETQYF. CDR3 nucleotide sequence: TGTGCCAGTAGTATAGGGCCCGTAGAGACCCAGTACTTC.

Comment on this clone: The sample contains more than one DNA sequence encoding this CDR3. V is TRBV6-5 and J is TRBJ2-1; TRBD1 matches at 7 bases. V lost 6 bases to trimming and J lost 3 bases; unmatched junction nucleotides: 8. The CDR3 is 15 amino acids. Germline V gives CDR1 MNHEY, CDR2 SVGAGI. The CDR3 region is CASRMTGTDYNEQFF. Written as DNA, the CDR3 is TGTGCCAGCAGAATGACCGGGACAGACTACAATGAGCAGTTCTTC.

The rearrangement joins TRBV28 to TRBJ2-5; the D is unclear. Germline assignment: CDR1 MDHEN and CDR2 SYDVKM. The CDR3 is 12 amino acids. Trimming took 8 bases from V and 4 from J, leaving 11 bases between them. Written as DNA, the CDR3 is TGTGCCAGCGCACCCACTCGAGAGACCCAGTACTTC. It specifies CASAPTRETQYF.

The chain couples TRBV10-1 to TRBJ2-5; TRBD2 matches 8 bases. V lost 5 bases and J lost 5; bases outside the gene matches: 4. This CDR3 has 13 amino acids. Germline V gene lookup returns CDR1 WNHNN and CDR2 SYGVQD (reference sequence). The CDR3, as DNA: TGCGCCAGCAGTCGGTCTAGCGGGGAGACCCAGTACTTC. It yields the protein CASSRSSGETQYF.

V is TRBV5-6 and J is TRBJ1-6; D is undetermined. From germline, CDR1 is SGHDT and CDR2 YYEEEE. The CDR3 is 16 amino acids. V was pared by 4 bases and J by 0 bases, with 11 bases between. As DNA, the CDR3 is TGTGCCAGCAGCGGTGACGGGGTCTCCTATAATTCACCCCTCCACTTT. Protein: CASSGDGVSYNSPLHF. Drawing the rest from reference TRBV5-6 and TRBJ1-6, the complete variable domain is DAGVTQSPTHLIKTRGQQVTLRCSPKSGHDTVSWYQQALGQGPQFIFQYYEEEERQRGNFPDRFSGHQFPNYSSELNVNALLLGDSALYLCASSGDGVSYNSPLHFGNGTRLTVT.

The chain combines TRBV27 with TRBJ1-5; D is unresolved. The CDR3 contains 16 residues. CDR1 MNHEY and CDR2 SMNVEV come from the germline V gene (reference sequence). The V end was cut by 3 bases, the J end by 0 bases, with 12 bases between. CDR3 residues: CASSFLGSGSNQPQHF. Written as DNA, the CDR3 is TGTGCCAGCAGTTTCCTCGGTAGCGGTAGCAATCAGCCCCAGCATTTT.

This chain uses TRBV28 with TRBJ2-7, with 7 nucleotides matching TRBD1. This CDR3 has 14 amino acids. V dropped 6 bases and J dropped 3; count of bases not matched to a gene: 8. The germline CDR1 and CDR2 sequences are MDHEN and SYDVKM. The CDR3 region has the DNA TGTGCCAGCAGCCTGGGACAGTGGATCTACGAGCAGTACTTC. Its protein is CASSLGQWIYEQYF.

The chain combines TRBV5-8 with TRBJ2-7; TRBD1 matches at 7 bases. CDR3 length: 15 amino acids. V gave up 4 bases and J gave up 7 bases; unmatched junction bases: 14. Germline values: CDR1 SGHTS, CDR2 YDEGEE. CDR3: CASSPGGWAGGEQYF. The DNA for the CDR3 is TGTGCCAGCAGCCCCGGAGGCTGGGCAGGGGGTGAGCAGTACTTC. Supplemented by reference TRBV5-8 and TRBJ2-7, the full variable domain reads EAGVTQSPTHLIKTRGQQATLRCSPISGHTSVYWYQQALGLGLQFLLWYDEGEERNRGNFPPRFSGRQFPNYSSELNVNALELEDSALYLCASSPGGWAGGEQYFGPGTRLTVT.

The chain couples TRBV19 to TRBJ1-4, with D possibly TRBD1 on 6 matching bases. The CDR3 covers 16 residues. Germline lookup yields CDR1 LNHDA and CDR2 SQIVND (reference sequence). V lost 5 bases to trimming and J lost 3 bases, with 16 bases between them. The CDR3 bases are TGTGCCAGTAGTGAAGAACAGGGAATAGCTAATGAAAAACTGTTTTTT. As protein: CASSEEQGIANEKLFF.

The chain couples TRBV5-6 to TRBJ2-7, with 9 bases lining up with TRBD1. Trimming cost V 4 bases and J 6 bases; bases outside gene matches: 14. There are 16 residues in the CDR3. The germline V gene encodes CDR1 SGHDT and CDR2 YYEEEE. Written as DNA, the CDR3 is TGTGCCAGCAGCCCGGGACAGGGACCTTTCGGGTCCGAGCAGTACTTC. Translating it yields CASSPGQGPFGSEQYF.